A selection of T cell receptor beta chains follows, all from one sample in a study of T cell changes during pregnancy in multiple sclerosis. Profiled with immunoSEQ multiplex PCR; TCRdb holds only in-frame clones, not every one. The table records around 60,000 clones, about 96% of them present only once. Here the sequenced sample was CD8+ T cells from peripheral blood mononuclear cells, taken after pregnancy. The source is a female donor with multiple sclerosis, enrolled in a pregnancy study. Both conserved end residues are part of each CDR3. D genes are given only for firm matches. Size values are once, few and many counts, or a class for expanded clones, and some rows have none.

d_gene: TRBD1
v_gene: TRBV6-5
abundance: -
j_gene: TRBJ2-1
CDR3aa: CASSYGTGGIGEQFF
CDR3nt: TGTGCCAGCAGTTATGGGACAGGCGGCATTGGTGAGCAGTTCTTC

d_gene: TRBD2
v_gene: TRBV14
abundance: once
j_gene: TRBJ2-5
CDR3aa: CASSQAGGQETQYF
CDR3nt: TGTGCCAGCAGCCAAGCGGGGGGCCAAGAGACCCAGTACTTC

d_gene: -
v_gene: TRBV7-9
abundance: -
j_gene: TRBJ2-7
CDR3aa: CASSPNREGYEQYF
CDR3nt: TGTGCCAGCAGCCCAAACAGGGAAGGGTACGAGCAGTACTTC

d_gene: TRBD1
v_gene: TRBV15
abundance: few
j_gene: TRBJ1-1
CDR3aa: CATGTGGANGEAFF
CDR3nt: TGTGCCACCGGGACAGGGGGCGCGAATGGTGAAGCTTTCTTT

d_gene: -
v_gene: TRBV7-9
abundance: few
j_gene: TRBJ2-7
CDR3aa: CASSLNSYEQYF
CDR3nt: TGTGCCAGCAGCTTAAACAGCTACGAGCAGTACTTC

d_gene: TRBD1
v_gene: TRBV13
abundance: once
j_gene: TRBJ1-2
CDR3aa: CASSLGGQGSNYGYTF
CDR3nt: TGTGCCAGCAGCTTAGGGGGACAGGGGAGTAACTATGGCTACACCTTC

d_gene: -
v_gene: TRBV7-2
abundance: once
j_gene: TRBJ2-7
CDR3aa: CASSVLGQGSYEQYF
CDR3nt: TGTGCCAGCAGCGTCTTAGGGCAGGGGAGCTACGAGCAGTACTTC

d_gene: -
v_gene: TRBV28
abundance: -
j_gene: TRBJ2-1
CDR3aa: CASSVPGEQFF
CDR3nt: TGTGCCAGCAGTGTCCCGGGTGAGCAGTTCTTC

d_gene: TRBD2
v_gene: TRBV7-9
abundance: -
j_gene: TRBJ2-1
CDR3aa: CASSLGAGGDEQFF
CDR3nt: TGTGCCAGCAGCTTAGGTGCGGGAGGGGATGAGCAGTTCTTC

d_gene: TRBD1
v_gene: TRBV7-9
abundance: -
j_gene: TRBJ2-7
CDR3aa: CASSSPGTGDYEQYF
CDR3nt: TGTGCCAGCAGCTCACCCGGGACAGGTGACTACGAGCAGTACTTC

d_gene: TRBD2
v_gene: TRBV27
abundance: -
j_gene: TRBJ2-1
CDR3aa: CASSLAGGPFNEQFF
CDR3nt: TGTGCCAGCAGTTTAGCGGGAGGGCCGTTCAATGAGCAGTTCTTC

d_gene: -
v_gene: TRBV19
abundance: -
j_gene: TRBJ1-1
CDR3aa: CASIPQGDTEAFF
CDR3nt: TGTGCCAGTATTCCACAGGGTGACACTGAAGCTTTCTTT

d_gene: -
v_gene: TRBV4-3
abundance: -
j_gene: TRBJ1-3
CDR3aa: CASSQEEGSGSTIYF
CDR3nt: TGCGCCAGCAGCCAAGAAGAAGGTTCCGGGAGCACCATATATTTT

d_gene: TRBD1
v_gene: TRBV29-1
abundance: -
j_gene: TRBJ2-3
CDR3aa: CSVPNPGPQTGVSGDTQYF
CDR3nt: TGCAGCGTGCCCAACCCTGGGCCCCAGACAGGGGTCTCGGGAGATACGCAGTATTTT